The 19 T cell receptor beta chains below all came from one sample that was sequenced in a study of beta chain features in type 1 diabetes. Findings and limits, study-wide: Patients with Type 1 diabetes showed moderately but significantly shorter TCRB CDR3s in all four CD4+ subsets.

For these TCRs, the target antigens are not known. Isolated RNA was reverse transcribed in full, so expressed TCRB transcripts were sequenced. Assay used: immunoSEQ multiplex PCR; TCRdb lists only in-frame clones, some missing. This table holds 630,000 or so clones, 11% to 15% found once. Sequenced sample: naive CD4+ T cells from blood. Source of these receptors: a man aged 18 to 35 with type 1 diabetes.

The CDR3 DNA is TGCAGCGTAATGACAGGTTCTACTACGGGGCAGTTCTTC. This sequence encodes CSVMTGSTTGQFF. This chain joins TRBV29-1 and TRBJ2-1, with D perhaps TRBD1 (6 bases). Trimming removed 6 bases from V and 12 bases from J, with 21 bases in between. Looked up from germline, CDR1 is SQVTM and CDR2 is ANQGSEA. The CDR3 has 13 amino acids.

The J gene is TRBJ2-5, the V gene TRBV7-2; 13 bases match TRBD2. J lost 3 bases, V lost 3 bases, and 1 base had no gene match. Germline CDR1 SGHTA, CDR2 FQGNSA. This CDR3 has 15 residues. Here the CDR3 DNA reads TGTGCCAGCAGCTTCGGGACTAGCGGGAAAGAGACCCAGTACTTC. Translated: CASSFGTSGKETQYF.

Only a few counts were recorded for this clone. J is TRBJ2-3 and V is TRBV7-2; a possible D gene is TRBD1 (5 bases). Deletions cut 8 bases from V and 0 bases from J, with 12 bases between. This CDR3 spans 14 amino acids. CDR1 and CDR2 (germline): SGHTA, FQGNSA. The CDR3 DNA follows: TGTGCCAGCGGGGTGGGGCGTAGCACAGATACGCAGTATTTT. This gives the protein CASGVGRSTDTQYF.

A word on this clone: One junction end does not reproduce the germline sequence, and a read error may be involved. The CDR3 protein is CASSEGTKNSPLHF. The CDR3 DNA follows: TGTGCCAGCAGCGAAGGGACGAAGAATTCACCCCTCCACTTT. The V and J genes are TRBV2 and TRBJ1-6, with D possibly being TRBD1 (5 bases). This CDR3 has 14 amino acids. CDR1 SNHLY and CDR2 FYNNEI come from the germline V gene.

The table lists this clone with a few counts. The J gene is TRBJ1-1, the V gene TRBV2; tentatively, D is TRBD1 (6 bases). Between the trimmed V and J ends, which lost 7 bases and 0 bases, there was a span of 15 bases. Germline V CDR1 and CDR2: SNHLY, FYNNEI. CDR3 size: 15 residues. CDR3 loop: CASMRGHPMNTEAFF. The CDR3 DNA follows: TGTGCCAGCATGCGGGGGCACCCCATGAACACTGAAGCTTTCTTT. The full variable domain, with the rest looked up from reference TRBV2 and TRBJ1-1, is EPEVTQTPSHQVTQMGQEVILRCVPISNHLYFYWYRQILGQKVEFLVSFYNNEISEKSEIFDDQFSVERPDGSNFTLKIRSTKLEDSAMYFCASMRGHPMNTEAFFGQGTRLTVV.

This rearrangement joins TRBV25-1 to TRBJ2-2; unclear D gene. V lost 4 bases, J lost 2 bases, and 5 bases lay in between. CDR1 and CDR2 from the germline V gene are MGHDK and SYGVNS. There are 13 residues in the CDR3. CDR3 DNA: TGTGCCAGCAGTGTCAGCAACACCGGGGAGCTGTTTTTT. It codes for CASSVSNTGELFF.

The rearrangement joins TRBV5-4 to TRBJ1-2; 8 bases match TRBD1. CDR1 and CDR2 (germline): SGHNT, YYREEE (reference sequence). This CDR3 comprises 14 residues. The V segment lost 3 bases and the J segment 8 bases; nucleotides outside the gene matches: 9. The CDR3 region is CASSSPQGDQGYTF. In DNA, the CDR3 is TGTGCCAGCAGCTCCCCACAGGGGGATCAGGGCTACACCTTC. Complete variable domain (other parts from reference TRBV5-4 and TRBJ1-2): ETGVTQSPTHLIKTRGQQVTLRCSSQSGHNTVSWYQQALGQGPQFIFQYYREEENGRGNFPPRFSGLQFPNYSSELNVNALELDDSALYLCASSSPQGDQGYTFGSGTRLTVV.

The CDR3 sequence: CASRWGRADTGELFF. DNA for the CDR3: TGTGCCAGCCGATGGGGTAGGGCGGACACCGGGGAGCTGTTTTTT. The rearrangement joins TRBV28 to TRBJ2-2; D remains ambiguous. CDR1 is MDHEN and CDR2 is SYDVKM in the germline V gene. V shed 8 bases and J shed 3 bases, with 16 bases lying between them. CDR3 size: 15 residues.

CDR3 sequence: CASSLSGTSNEQFF. The CDR3 bases are TGTGCCAGCAGTTTATCGGGGACTTCCAATGAGCAGTTCTTC. The chain is built from TRBV28 and TRBJ2-1; D may be TRBD2 (6 bases). With 1 base removed from V and 6 bases from J, the gap between germline ends came to 10 bases. CDR3 length: 14 amino acids. Per the germline V gene, CDR1 is MDHEN and CDR2 is SYDVKM. The full variable domain, with the rest looked up from reference TRBV28 and TRBJ2-1, is DVKVTQSSRYLVKRTGEKVFLECVQDMDHENMFWYRQDPGLGLRLIYFSYDVKMKEKGDIPEGYSVSREKKERFSLILESASTNQTSMYLCASSLSGTSNEQFFGPGTRLTVL.

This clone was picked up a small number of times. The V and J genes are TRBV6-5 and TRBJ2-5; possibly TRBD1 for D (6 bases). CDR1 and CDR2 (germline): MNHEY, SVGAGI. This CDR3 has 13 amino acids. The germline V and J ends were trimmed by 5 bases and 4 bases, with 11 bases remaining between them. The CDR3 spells CASSRQVVETQYF. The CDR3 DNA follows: TGTGCCAGCAGTCGACAGGTTGTAGAGACCCAGTACTTC.

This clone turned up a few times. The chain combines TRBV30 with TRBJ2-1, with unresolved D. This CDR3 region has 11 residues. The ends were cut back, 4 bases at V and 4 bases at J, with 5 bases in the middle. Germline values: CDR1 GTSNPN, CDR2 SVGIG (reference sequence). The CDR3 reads CAWTVYNEQFF. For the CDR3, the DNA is TGTGCCTGGACGGTTTACAATGAGCAGTTCTTC.

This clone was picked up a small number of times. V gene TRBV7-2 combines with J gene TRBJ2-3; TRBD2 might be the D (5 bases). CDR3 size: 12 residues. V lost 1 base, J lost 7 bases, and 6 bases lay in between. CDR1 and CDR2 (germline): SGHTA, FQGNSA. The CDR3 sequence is CASSLGRYTQYF. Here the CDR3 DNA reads TGTGCCAGCAGCTTAGGGAGGTATACGCAGTATTTT.

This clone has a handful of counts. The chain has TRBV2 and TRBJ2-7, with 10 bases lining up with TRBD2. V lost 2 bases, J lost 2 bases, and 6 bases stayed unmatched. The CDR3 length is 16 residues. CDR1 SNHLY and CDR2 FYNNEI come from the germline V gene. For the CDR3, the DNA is TGTGCCAGCAGTGAAATCTCCGGGACTAGCGCCTACGAGCAGTACTTC. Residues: CASSEISGTSAYEQYF.

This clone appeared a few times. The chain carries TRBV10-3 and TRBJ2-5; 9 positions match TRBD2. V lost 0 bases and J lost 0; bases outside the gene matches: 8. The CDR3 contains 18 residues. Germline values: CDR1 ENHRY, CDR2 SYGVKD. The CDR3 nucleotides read TGTGCCATCAGTGAGTCCGGGAGTAGCGGGAGATACCAAGAGACCCAGTACTTC. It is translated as CAISESGSSGRYQETQYF.

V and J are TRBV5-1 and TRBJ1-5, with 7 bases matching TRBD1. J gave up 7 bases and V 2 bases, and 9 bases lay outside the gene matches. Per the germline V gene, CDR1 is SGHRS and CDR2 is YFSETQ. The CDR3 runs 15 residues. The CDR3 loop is CASSFLGGPEQPQHF. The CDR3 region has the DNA TGCGCCAGCAGCTTCTTAGGGGGCCCCGAGCAGCCCCAGCATTTT.

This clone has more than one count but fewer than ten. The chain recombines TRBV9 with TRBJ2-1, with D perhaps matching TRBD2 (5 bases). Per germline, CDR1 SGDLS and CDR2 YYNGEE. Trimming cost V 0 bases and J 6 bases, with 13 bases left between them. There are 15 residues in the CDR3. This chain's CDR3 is CASSVEASILNEQFF. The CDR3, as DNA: TGTGCCAGCAGCGTAGAGGCTAGCATACTCAATGAGCAGTTCTTC.

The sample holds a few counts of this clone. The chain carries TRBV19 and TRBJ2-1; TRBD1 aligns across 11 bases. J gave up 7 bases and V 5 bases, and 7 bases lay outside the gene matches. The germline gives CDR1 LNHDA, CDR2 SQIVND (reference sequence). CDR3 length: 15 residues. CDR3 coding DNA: TGTGCCAGTAGTCTCCCGGGACAGGGGGGGAATGAGCAGTTCTTC. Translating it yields CASSLPGQGGNEQFF.

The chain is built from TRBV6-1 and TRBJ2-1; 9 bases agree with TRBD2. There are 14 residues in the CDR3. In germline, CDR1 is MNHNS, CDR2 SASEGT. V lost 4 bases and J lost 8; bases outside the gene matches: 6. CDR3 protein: CASSASGTWDEQFF. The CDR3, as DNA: TGTGCCAGCAGTGCTAGCGGGACTTGGGATGAGCAGTTCTTC.

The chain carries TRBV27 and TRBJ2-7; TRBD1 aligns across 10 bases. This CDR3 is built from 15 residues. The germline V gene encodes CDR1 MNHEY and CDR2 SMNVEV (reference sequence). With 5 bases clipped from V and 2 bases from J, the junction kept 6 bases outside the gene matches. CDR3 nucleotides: TGTGCCAGCAGTACACCGGGACAGGGGACCTACGAGCAGTACTTC. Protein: CASSTPGQGTYEQYF.